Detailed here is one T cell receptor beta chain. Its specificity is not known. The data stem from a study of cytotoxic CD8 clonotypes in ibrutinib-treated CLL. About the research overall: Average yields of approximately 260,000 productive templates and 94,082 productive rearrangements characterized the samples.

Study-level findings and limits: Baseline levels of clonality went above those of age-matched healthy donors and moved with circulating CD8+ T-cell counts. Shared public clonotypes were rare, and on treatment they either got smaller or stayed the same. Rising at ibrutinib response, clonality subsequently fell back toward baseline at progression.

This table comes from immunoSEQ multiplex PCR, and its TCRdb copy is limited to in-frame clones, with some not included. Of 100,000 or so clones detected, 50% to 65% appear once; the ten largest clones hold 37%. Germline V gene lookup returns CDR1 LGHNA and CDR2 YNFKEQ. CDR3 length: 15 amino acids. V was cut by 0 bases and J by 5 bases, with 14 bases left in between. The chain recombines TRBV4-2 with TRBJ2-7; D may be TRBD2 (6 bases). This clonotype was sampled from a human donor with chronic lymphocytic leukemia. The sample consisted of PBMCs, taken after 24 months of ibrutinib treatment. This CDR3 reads CASSQELWGEHEQYF. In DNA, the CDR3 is TGTGCCAGCAGCCAAGAGCTGTGGGGGGAGCACGAGCAGTACTTC.